The 18 T cell receptor beta chains presented below share a single source sample, sequenced in a study of cytomegalovirus exposure and HLA in healthy donors. PCR used 60 Vbeta primers and 13 Jbeta primers. Some clones are missing from TCRdb's copy, which holds only in-frame ones; the method was immunoSEQ multiplex PCR. The sample contains about 130,000 clones, 75% to 80% of which appear only once. The sample taken for sequencing was PBMCs. The source is a male donor in good health and CMV-seronegative.

The CDR3 DNA follows: TGTGCCAGCAGCGCCTGGACAGGGGCTCACGGCTACACCTTC. It codes for CASSAWTGAHGYTF. J is TRBJ1-2 and V is TRBV9; TRBD1 agrees at 9 bases. Germline assignment: CDR1 SGDLS and CDR2 YYNGEE. J gave up 8 bases and V 3 bases, and 8 bases lay outside the gene matches. CDR3 length equals 14 residues.

This clone was seen more than once but under ten times. The CDR3 reads CASSQGGSMNTEAFF. The CDR3 DNA follows: TGCGCCAGCAGCCAAGGGGGCAGTATGAACACTGAAGCTTTCTTT. The rearrangement links TRBV4-1 to TRBJ1-1; D possibly corresponds to TRBD1 (5 bases). The germline V gene encodes CDR1 MGHRA and CDR2 YSYEKL. Trimming left V 1 base short and J 0 bases short, with 9 bases between. This CDR3 region has 15 residues.

This chain joins TRBV11-2 and TRBJ1-1, with D possibly TRBD1 on 5 matching bases. The CDR3 length is 15 residues. The V gene lost 5 bases and the J gene lost 4 bases, with 17 bases spanning the gap. Looked up from germline, CDR1 is SGHAT and CDR2 is FQNNGV. The CDR3 DNA reads TGTGCCAGCAGCCTCACGTCGACAGCCGGCACTGAAGCTTTCTTT. This translates into CASSLTSTAGTEAFF.

The chain links TRBV6-5 to TRBJ1-4; 8 bases align to TRBD1. V lost 6 bases and J lost 7; bases outside the gene matches: 7. From germline, CDR1 is MNHEY and CDR2 SVGAGI. The CDR3 has 14 amino acids. Written as DNA, the CDR3 is TGTGCCAGCAGAGCAGGGGGCTCGGGTGAAAAACTGTTTTTT. It codes for CASRAGGSGEKLFF.

There are a few counts of this clone. J is TRBJ1-2 and V is TRBV29-1; 8 bases are a match to TRBD1. This CDR3 spans 13 amino acids. CDR1 and CDR2 from the germline V gene are SQVTM and ANQGSEA. J lost 4 bases, V lost 5 bases, and 6 bases had no gene match. The CDR3 DNA reads TGCAGCGTTAGGGGGGACAGGATCTATGGCTACACCTTC. As protein: CSVRGDRIYGYTF.

This clone was observed at least ten times. This chain joins TRBV6-4 and TRBJ2-5; 10 bases line up with TRBD2. The CDR3 has 15 amino acids. V trimming: 5 bases; J trimming: 5 bases; junction bases outside the gene matches: 8. Germline V gives CDR1 MRHNA, CDR2 SNTAGT. CDR3 coding DNA: TGTGCCAGCAGTAACGAAGCGGGGGGGCTGGAGACCCAGTACTTC. Encoded protein: CASSNEAGGLETQYF.

The chain joins TRBV15 to TRBJ1-5; D remains ambiguous. CDR1 LNHNV and CDR2 YYDKDF come from the germline V gene (reference sequence). The ends were cut back, 0 bases at V and 5 bases at J, with 5 bases in the middle. The CDR3 has 13 amino acids. The CDR3 is CATSRDLDQPQHF. DNA for the CDR3: TGTGCCACCAGCAGAGACTTAGATCAGCCCCAGCATTTT.

V usage is TRBV19 and J usage is TRBJ1-1, with D tentatively TRBD1 (5 bases). The V end was cut by 1 base, the J end by 10 bases, with 13 bases between. Germline V gene sequence: CDR1 LNHDA, CDR2 SQIVND (reference sequence). This CDR3 is 13 amino acids long. CDR3 sequence: CASSIGGVPVAFF. In DNA, the CDR3 is TGTGCCAGTAGTATAGGGGGGGTTCCCGTAGCTTTCTTT.

This clone was counted a few times. The V and J genes are TRBV6-6 and TRBJ1-5; D gene uncertain. V was clipped by 4 bases and J by 2 bases, with 9 bases between them. The germline V gene has CDR1 MNHNY and CDR2 SVGAGI (reference sequence). This CDR3 is built from 14 residues. The CDR3 coding sequence is TGTGCCAGCAGTTGGGAGTTAGGCAATCAGCCCCAGCATTTT. Encoded protein: CASSWELGNQPQHF.

Notes on this clone: Other DNA sequences in this sample translate to the same CDR3. The chain has TRBV7-9 and TRBJ2-1; D is unresolved. The germline V gene has CDR1 SEHNR and CDR2 FQNEAQ (reference sequence). The V and J ends lost 0 bases and 7 bases respectively, with 7 bases between them. The CDR3 runs to 13 residues. CDR3 DNA sequence: TGTGCCAGCAGCTTAGCAGCAAATAATGAGCAGTTCTTC. It codes for CASSLAANNEQFF. Based on the CDR3 plus reference TRBV7-9 and TRBJ2-1, the full variable domain is DTGVSQNPRHKITKRGQNVTFRCDPISEHNRLYWYRQTLGQGPEFLTYFQNEAQLEKSRLLSDRFSAERPKGSFSTLEIQRTEQGDSAMYLCASSLAANNEQFFGPGTRLTVL.

The chain recombines TRBV29-1 with TRBJ1-2, with D uncertain. V was clipped by 5 bases and J by 6 bases, with 13 bases between them. The germline CDR1 and CDR2 sequences are SQVTM and ANQGSEA. This CDR3 has 12 residues. CDR3 bases: TGCAGCGTTCCTCTAGACTCCAATGGCTACACCTTC. Its protein product is CSVPLDSNGYTF. The complete variable domain, with remaining parts taken from reference TRBV29-1 and TRBJ1-2, reads SAVISQKPSRDICQRGTSLTIQCQVDSQVTMMFWYRQQPGQSLTLIATANQGSEATYESGFVIDKFPISRPNLTFSTLTVSNMSPEDSSIYLCSVPLDSNGYTFGSGTRLTVV.

The chain recombines TRBV5-1 with TRBJ2-7; 7 bases are shared with TRBD1. V lost 0 bases and J lost 2; bases outside the gene matches: 2. The CDR3 is 14 residues long. Looked up from germline, CDR1 is SGHRS and CDR2 is YFSETQ. The CDR3 is CASSLGTGTYEQYF. The CDR3 DNA is TGCGCCAGCAGCTTGGGGACAGGTACCTACGAGCAGTACTTC.

In regard to this clone: An end of the junction does not agree with germline; a read error may underlie this. CDR3 amino acids: CASSPAAGAGQETQYF. CDR3 in DNA: TGTGCTAGCAGCCCCGCCGCGGGGGCAGGCCAAGAGACCCAGTACTTC. This chain uses TRBV7-7 with TRBJ2-5, with D possibly TRBD2 on 7 matching bases. Germline V gene sequence: CDR1 SSHAT, CDR2 FNYEAQ (reference sequence). The CDR3 runs to 16 residues.

This clone turned up a few times. The rearrangement joins TRBV5-6 to TRBJ2-1, with TRBD1 identical over 7 bases. This CDR3 spans 17 amino acids. Germline V gene sequence: CDR1 SGHDT, CDR2 YYEEEE. V lost 1 base and J lost 4; bases outside the gene matches: 11. CDR3 coding DNA: TGTGCCAGCAGCTTGTTGCCGGGACAGCCCTTTTACAATGAGCAGTTCTTC. Translated: CASSLLPGQPFYNEQFF.

This chain joins TRBV15 and TRBJ1-4; no firm D call. Germline values: CDR1 LNHNV, CDR2 YYDKDF (reference sequence). The CDR3 has 15 amino acids. The V and J ends lost 4 bases and 5 bases respectively, with 14 bases between them. Here the CDR3 DNA reads TGTGCCACCAGCACCCCCCGGACGGGGAATGAAAAACTGTTTTTT. Residues: CATSTPRTGNEKLFF.

This chain joins TRBV6-5 and TRBJ2-4, with D possibly TRBD2 on 6 matching bases. The CDR3 is made up of 11 amino acids. The V end was cut by 10 bases, the J end by 10 bases, with 14 bases between. CDR1 is MNHEY and CDR2 is SVGAGI in the germline V gene. As DNA, the CDR3 is TGTGCCACGAAACAGGCGGGAATTCAGTACTTC. Residues: CATKQAGIQYF.

V gene TRBV18 combines with J gene TRBJ1-4; D remains unclear. V was trimmed by 3 bases and J by 0 bases, leaving 11 bases between them. Germline V gene data show CDR1 as KGHSH and CDR2 as LQKENI. This CDR3 contains 16 residues. The CDR3 DNA reads TGTGCCAGCTCACCTTATAACACCGCAACTAATGAAAAACTGTTTTTT. This translates into CASSPYNTATNEKLFF.

The gene calls are TRBV6-6 and TRBJ1-1; 8 bases line up with TRBD1. The germline CDR1 and CDR2 sequences are MNHNY and SVGAGI (reference sequence). The CDR3 spans 15 residues. The junction had 7 bases not matched to a gene; V was cut back by 2 bases and J by 5 bases. The CDR3 coding sequence is TGTGCCAGCAGTTACAAGGCGGACAGGGTAACTGAAGCTTTCTTT. This codes for CASSYKADRVTEAFF.